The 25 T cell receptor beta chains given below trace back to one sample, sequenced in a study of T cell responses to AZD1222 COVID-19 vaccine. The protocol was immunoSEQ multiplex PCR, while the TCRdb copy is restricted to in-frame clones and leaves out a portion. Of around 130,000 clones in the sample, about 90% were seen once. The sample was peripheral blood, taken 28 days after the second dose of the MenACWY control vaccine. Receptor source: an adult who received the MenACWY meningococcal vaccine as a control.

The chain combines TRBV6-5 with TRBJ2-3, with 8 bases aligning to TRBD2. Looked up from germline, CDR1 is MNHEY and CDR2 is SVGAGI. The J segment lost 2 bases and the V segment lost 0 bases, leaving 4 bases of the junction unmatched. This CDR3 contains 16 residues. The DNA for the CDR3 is TGTGCCAGCAGTTACTCGGCTAGCGGGTACACAGATACGCAGTATTTT. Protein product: CASSYSASGYTDTQYF.

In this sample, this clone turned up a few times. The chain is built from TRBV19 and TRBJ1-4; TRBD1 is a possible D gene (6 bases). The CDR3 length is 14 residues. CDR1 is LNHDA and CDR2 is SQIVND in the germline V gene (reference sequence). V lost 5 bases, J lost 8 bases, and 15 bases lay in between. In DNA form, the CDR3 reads TGTGCCAGTAGTGCACAGGGAGAAGGCGAAAAACTGTTTTTT. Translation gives CASSAQGEGEKLFF.

The CDR3 sequence is CASSAGQGFLEQYF. CDR3 DNA: TGTGCCAGCAGCGCGGGACAGGGGTTCTTAGAGCAGTACTTC. The gene calls are TRBV9 and TRBJ2-7, with TRBD1 identical over 10 bases. The CDR3 contains 14 residues. Germline-derived CDR1 and CDR2 are SGDLS and YYNGEE. V lost 3 bases, J lost 7 bases, and 7 bases stayed unmatched. The full variable domain, in which reference TRBV9 and TRBJ2-7 provide the parts outside the CDR3, is DSGVTQTPKHLITATGQRVTLRCSPRSGDLSVYWYQQSLDQGLQFLIQYYNGEERAKGNILERFSAQQFPDLHSELNLSSLELGDSALYFCASSAGQGFLEQYFGPGTRLTVT.

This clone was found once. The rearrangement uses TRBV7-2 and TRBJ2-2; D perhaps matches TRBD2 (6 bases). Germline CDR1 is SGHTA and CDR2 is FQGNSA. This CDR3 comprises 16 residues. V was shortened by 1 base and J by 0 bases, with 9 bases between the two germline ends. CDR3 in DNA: TGTGCCAGCAGCTTAGTAGGAGGGGCGAACACCGGGGAGCTGTTTTTT. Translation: CASSLVGGANTGELFF.

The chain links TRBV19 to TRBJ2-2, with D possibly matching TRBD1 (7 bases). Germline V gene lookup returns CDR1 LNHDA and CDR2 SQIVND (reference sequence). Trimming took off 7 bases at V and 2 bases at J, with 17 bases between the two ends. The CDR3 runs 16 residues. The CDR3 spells CASTSRGTANTGELFF. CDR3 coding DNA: TGTGCCAGTACCTCACGGGGGACAGCTAACACCGGGGAGCTGTTTTTT. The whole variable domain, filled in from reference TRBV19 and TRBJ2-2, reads DGGITQSPKYLFRKEGQNVTLSCEQNLNHDAMYWYRQDPGQGLRLIYYSQIVNDFQKGDIAEGYSVSREKKESFPLTVTSAQKNPTAFYLCASTSRGTANTGELFFGEGSRLTVL.

The CDR3 DNA reads TGTGCCAGCAGCTTGGGGGGGCAGGGTGCCTACGAGCAGTACTTC. Its translation is CASSLGGQGAYEQYF. The chain couples TRBV5-4 to TRBJ2-7, with D tentatively TRBD1 (6 bases). Germline V gene sequence: CDR1 SGHNT, CDR2 YYREEE (reference sequence). The CDR3 sequence is 15 residues long. V lost 0 bases and J 2 bases, leaving 12 bases between the germline ends.

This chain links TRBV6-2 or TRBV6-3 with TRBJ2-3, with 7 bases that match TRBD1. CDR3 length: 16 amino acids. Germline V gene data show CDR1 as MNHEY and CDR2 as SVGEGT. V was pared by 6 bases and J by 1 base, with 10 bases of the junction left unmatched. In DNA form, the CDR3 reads TGTGCCAGCAGCTCAGGTGAGGGGGCTGGCACAGATACGCAGTATTTT. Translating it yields CASSSGEGAGTDTQYF.

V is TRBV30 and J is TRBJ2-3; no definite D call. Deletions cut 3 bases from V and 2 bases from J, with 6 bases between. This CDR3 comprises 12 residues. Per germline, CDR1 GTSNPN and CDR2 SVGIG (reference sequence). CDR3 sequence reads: CAWSTTTDTQYF. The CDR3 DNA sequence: TGTGCCTGGAGCACAACCACAGATACGCAGTATTTT.

CDR3 coding DNA: TGTGCCAGCAGCCAATACAGTCTTTCCTACGAGCAGTACTTC. Amino acid sequence: CASSQYSLSYEQYF. The chain uses TRBV3-1 (or the pseudogene TRBV3-2) and TRBJ2-7; no clear D gene. V was trimmed by 2 bases and J by 1 base, leaving 9 bases between them. This CDR3 has 14 amino acids. The germline CDR1 and CDR2 sequences are LGHDT and YNNKEL (reference sequence).

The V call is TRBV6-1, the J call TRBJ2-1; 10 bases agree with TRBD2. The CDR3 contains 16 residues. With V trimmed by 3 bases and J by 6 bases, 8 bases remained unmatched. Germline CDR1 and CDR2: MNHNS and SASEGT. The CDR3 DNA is TGTGCCAGCAGTGACCGACCTAGCGGGAGCTTCAATGAGCAGTTCTTC. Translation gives CASSDRPSGSFNEQFF.

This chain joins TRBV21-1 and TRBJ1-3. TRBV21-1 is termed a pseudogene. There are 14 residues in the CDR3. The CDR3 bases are TGTGCCAGCAGCAGGGGTGGCCCAGATGAGTCCATATATTTT. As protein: CASSRGGPDESIYF.

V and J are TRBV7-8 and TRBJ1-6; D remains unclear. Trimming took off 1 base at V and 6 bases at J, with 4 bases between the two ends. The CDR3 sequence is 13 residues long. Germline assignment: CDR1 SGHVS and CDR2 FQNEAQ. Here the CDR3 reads CASSLETNSPLHF. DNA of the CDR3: TGTGCCAGCAGCTTAGAAACTAATTCACCCCTCCACTTT.

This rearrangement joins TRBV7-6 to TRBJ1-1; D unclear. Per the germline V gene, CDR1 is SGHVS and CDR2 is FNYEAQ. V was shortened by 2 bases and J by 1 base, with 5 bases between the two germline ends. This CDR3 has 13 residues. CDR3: CASSLTGNTEAFF. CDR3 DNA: TGTGCCAGCAGCTTAACGGGGAACACTGAAGCTTTCTTT.

The DNA for the CDR3 is TGTGCCAGTACCCCGGGACAGGGTGTTAGCTATGGCTACACCTTC. Encoded protein: CASTPGQGVSYGYTF. This rearrangement joins TRBV19 to TRBJ1-2, with 9 bases lining up with TRBD1. Germline trimming cut 7 bases from V and 4 bases from J; bases unmatched to any gene: 10. Germline V gene lookup returns CDR1 LNHDA and CDR2 SQIVND (reference sequence). This CDR3 has 15 amino acids.

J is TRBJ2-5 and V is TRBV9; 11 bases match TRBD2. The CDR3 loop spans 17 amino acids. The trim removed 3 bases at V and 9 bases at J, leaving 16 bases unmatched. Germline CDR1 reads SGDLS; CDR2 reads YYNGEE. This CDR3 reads CASSATAGLAGGQAQYF. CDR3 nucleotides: TGTGCCAGCAGCGCAACAGCCGGACTAGCGGGTGGACAGGCCCAGTACTTC.

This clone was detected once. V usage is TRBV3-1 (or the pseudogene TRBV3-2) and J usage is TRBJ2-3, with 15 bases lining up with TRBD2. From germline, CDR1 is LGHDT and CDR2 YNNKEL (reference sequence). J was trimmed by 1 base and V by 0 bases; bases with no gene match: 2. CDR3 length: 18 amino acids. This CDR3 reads CASSQDGLAGGGTDTQYF. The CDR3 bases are TGTGCCAGCAGCCAAGATGGACTAGCGGGAGGGGGCACAGATACGCAGTATTTT.

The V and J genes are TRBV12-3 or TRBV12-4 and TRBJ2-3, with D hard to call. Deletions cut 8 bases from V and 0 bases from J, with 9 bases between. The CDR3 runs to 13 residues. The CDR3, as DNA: TGTGCCAGCCAATTCGGCAGCACAGATACGCAGTATTTT. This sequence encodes CASQFGSTDTQYF.

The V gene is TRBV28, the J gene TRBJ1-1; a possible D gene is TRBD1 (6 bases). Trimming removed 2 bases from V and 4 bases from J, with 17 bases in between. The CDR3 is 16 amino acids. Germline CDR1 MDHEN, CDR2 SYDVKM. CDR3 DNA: TGTGCCAGCAGTTTAGTGGGGGGCGCGGGGGTCACTGAAGCTTTCTTT. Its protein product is CASSLVGGAGVTEAFF.

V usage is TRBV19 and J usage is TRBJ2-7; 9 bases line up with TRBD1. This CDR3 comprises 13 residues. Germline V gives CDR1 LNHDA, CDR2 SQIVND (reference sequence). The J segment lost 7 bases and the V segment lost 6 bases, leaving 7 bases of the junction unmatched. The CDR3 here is CASRKQGAREQYF. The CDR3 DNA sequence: TGTGCCAGTAGGAAACAGGGGGCGCGAGAGCAGTACTTC.

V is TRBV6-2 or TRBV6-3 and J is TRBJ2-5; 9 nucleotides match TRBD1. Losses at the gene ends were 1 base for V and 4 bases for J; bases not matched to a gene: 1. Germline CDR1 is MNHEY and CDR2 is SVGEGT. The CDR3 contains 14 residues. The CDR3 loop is CASSYLGQGETQYF. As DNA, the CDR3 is TGTGCCAGCAGTTACTTGGGACAGGGAGAGACCCAGTACTTC.

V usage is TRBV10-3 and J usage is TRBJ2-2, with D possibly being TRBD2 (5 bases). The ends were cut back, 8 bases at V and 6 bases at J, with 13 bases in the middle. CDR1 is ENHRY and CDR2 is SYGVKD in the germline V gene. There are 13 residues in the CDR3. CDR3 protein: CAIGSGDAGELFF. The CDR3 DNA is TGTGCCATCGGGAGTGGGGATGCCGGGGAGCTGTTTTTT.

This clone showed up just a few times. The CDR3 region is CASSLAGSRREQFF. The CDR3 DNA is TGTGCCAGCAGCTTAGCGGGTAGCCGTCGTGAGCAGTTCTTC. The chain joins TRBV7-8 to TRBJ2-1; no definite D call. CDR3 size: 14 residues. Germline V CDR1 and CDR2: SGHVS, FQNEAQ. Trimming took off 0 bases at V and 9 bases at J, with 12 bases between the two ends.

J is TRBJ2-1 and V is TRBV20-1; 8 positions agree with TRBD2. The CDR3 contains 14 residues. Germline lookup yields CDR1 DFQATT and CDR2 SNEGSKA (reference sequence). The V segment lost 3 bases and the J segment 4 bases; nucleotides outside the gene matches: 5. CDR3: CSASAGGGYNEQFF. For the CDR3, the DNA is TGCAGTGCTAGTGCGGGGGGTGGATACAATGAGCAGTTCTTC.

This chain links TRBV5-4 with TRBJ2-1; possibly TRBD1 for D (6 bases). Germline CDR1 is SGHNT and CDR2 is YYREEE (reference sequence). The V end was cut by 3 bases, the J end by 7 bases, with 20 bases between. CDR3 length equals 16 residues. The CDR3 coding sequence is TGTGCCAGCAGCTCTGGACAGCCGGGCCAACTTAATGAGCAGTTCTTC. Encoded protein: CASSSGQPGQLNEQFF.

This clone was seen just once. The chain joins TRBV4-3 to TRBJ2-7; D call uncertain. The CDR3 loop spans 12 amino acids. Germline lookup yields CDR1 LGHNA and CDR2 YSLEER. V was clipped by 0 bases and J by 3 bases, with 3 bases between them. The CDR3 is CASSQDGYEQYF. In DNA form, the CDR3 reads TGCGCCAGCAGCCAAGACGGCTACGAGCAGTACTTC.